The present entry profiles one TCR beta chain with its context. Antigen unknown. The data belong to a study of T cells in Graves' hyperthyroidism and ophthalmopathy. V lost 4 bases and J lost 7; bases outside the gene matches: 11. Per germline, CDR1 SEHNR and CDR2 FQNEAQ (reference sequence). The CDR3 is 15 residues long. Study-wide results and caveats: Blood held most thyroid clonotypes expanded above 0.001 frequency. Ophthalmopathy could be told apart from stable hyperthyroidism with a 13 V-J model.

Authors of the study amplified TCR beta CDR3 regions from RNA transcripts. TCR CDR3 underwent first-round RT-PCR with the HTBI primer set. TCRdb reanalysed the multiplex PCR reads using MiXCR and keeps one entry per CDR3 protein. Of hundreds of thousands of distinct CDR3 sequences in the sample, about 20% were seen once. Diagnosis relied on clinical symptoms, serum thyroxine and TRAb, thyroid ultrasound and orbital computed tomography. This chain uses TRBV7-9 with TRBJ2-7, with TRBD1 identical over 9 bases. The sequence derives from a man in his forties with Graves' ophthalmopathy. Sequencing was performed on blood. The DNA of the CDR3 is TGTGCCAGCAGCTACCGGGACAGGGCCTCCAGGGAGCAGTACTTC. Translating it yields CASSYRDRASREQYF. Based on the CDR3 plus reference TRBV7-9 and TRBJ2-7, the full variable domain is DTGVSQNPRHKITKRGQNVTFRCDPISEHNRLYWYRQTLGQGPEFLTYFQNEAQLEKSRLLSDRFSAERPKGSFSTLEIQRTEQGDSAMYLCASSYRDRASREQYFGPGTRLTVT.